The clone carrying this TCR beta chain was detected only once. This entry comes from a study of blood T cell repertoires in COVID-19. Study summary: PBMCs, B-cell-depleted T cells, or T cells were the source of the cDNA or gDNA that made up the material.

The CDR3 consists of 17 residues. The germline gives CDR1 LGHNA, CDR2 YNFKEQ. J gave up 6 bases and V 0 bases, and 12 bases lay outside the gene matches. Profiled with immunoSEQ multiplex PCR; TCRdb holds only in-frame clones, not every one. The profile shows fewer than 350,000 clones, 85% of them singletons. Recruitment covered 25 or so US areas and drew participants whose ages spanned roughly 18 to 100 years. Two consecutive negative NP/OP PCR tests, clearance, or resolved symptoms defined Cohort 3 recovery. The V call is TRBV4-2, the J call TRBJ2-7; 9 bases match TRBD2. Sequencing input: PBMCs or T cells enriched from blood (not recorded which). This receptor was obtained from a woman in her forties or fifties who had recovered from COVID-19. CDR3 coding DNA: TGTGCCAGCAGCCAAGATTCCACCAGGGGCGGGAGGGCCGAGCAGTACTTC. This encodes CASSQDSTRGGRAEQYF.